A single sample is the source of the 12 T cell receptor beta chains below, sequenced in a study of CD8+CD57+ T cells in acquired aplastic anemia. Genomic DNA templated the TCR beta VDJ and CDR3 profiling. TCRdb used MiXCR to reprocess the reads, holding one entry per CDR3 protein. Here the sample spans some 220,000 distinct CDR3 sequences, approximately 35% being singletons. Sequencing was carried out using sorted CD4+, CD8+, or CD8+CD57+ T cells (not recorded which) from PBMCs. Every receptor here comes from a human donor in good health, serving as a control.

This clonotype appeared a single time. The genes are TRBV10-3 and TRBJ2-4; either TRBD1 or TRBD2 may fit D (5 bases each). The germline V gene encodes CDR1 ENHRY and CDR2 SYGVKD. The V gene lost 7 bases and the J gene lost 8 bases, with 21 bases spanning the gap. The CDR3 spans 15 residues. CDR3 protein: CAINSGPSGSDIQYF. In nucleotides, the CDR3 is TGTGCCATCAATTCGGGACCGTCGGGTAGTGACATTCAGTACTTC.

This clonotype was counted many times. The rearrangement links TRBV20-1 to TRBJ2-1; the match to TRBD2 covers 10 bases. This CDR3 is 14 amino acids long. Trimming removed 1 base from V and 4 bases from J; junction bases left unmatched: 1. Germline-derived CDR1 and CDR2 are DFQATT and SNEGSKA (reference sequence). The CDR3: CSARASGSYNEQFF. The CDR3, as DNA: TGCAGTGCTAGAGCTAGCGGGAGTTACAATGAGCAGTTCTTC.

This clonotype has a count of ten or more. Here the CDR3 DNA reads TGTGCCACCAGCAGAGGTCGGCAGGGGGGCACTGAAGCTTTCTTT. Its protein product is CATSRGRQGGTEAFF. The chain carries TRBV15 and TRBJ1-1; 7 bases line up with TRBD1. Looked up from germline, CDR1 is LNHNV and CDR2 is YYDKDF (reference sequence). Trimming cost V 1 base and J 4 bases; bases outside gene matches: 6. The CDR3 length is 15 residues.

This clonotype has a count of ten or more. The V gene is TRBV3-1, the J gene TRBJ1-2; no firm D call. The V end lost 1 base, the J end lost 4 bases, and 7 bases lay between the germline ends. The germline V gene encodes CDR1 LGHDT and CDR2 YNNKEL (reference sequence). The CDR3 loop spans 13 amino acids. CDR3 protein: CASSQAAVYGYTF. DNA of the CDR3: TGTGCCAGCAGCCAAGCTGCAGTCTATGGCTACACCTTC. The variable domain in full, completed from reference TRBV3-1 and TRBJ1-2, reads DTAVSQTPKYLVTQMGNDKSIKCEQNLGHDTMYWYKQDSKKFLKIMFSYNNKELIINETVPNRFSPKSPDKAHLNLHINSLELGDSAVYFCASSQAAVYGYTFGSGTRLTVV.

This clonotype came up a few times. V and J are TRBV2 and TRBJ2-7; D is unresolved. Deletions cut 8 bases from V and 4 bases from J, with 24 bases between. The CDR3 runs to 16 residues. From germline, CDR1 is SNHLY and CDR2 FYNNEI. The CDR3 nucleotides are TGTGCCAGCTCACCGTCCAGTTCCAACAAAGGATACGAGCAGTACTTC. Translated, it gives CASSPSSSNKGYEQYF.

This chain joins TRBV15 and TRBJ2-3, with 14 nucleotides matching TRBD2. The CDR3 runs 17 residues. CDR1 LNHNV and CDR2 YYDKDF come from the germline V gene (reference sequence). Germline trimming cut 0 bases from V and 5 bases from J; bases unmatched to any gene: 4. CDR3 loop: CATSREQTSGGGDTQYF. The CDR3, as DNA: TGTGCCACCAGCAGAGAACAGACTAGCGGGGGGGGAGATACGCAGTATTTT.

Comment on this clonotype: One end of the junction fails to match germline, which may point to a read error. V gene TRBV30 combines with J gene TRBJ1-3; D uncertain. The germline gives CDR1 GTSNPN, CDR2 SVGIG (reference sequence). CDR3 length: 13 amino acids. The DNA for the CDR3 is TGTGCCTGGAGTATAGCCTCTGGAACCACCATATATTTT. Translating it yields CAWSIASGTTIYF.

The V and J genes are TRBV19 and TRBJ2-3; D is possibly TRBD1 or TRBD2 (5 bases each). The CDR3 has 16 residues. Trimming removed 4 bases at V and 1 base at J, with 15 bases between. The germline V gene encodes CDR1 LNHDA and CDR2 SQIVND (reference sequence). The CDR3 here is CASSSSRGPGTDTQYF. CDR3 DNA: TGTGCCAGTAGTAGTTCTCGGGGCCCCGGCACAGATACGCAGTATTTT.

Of note for this clonotype: This may be a read error: a much more frequent sequence differs by one nucleotide. The rearrangement joins TRBV30 to TRBJ1-2; D remains ambiguous. The DNA end is a closer match to TRBJ2-5, so the J assignment may be wrong. The CDR3 is 12 residues long. Germline V gene data show CDR1 as GTSNPN and CDR2 as SVGIG (reference sequence). The CDR3 DNA reads as TGTGCCTGGGCTGGACGGAAAGAGACCCAGTACTTC. Protein: CAWAGRKETQYF.

This clonotype was counted at least ten times. The chain carries TRBV2 and TRBJ1-2; D might be TRBD1 (6 bases). V shed 4 bases and J shed 8 bases, with 29 bases lying between them. Germline V gene lookup returns CDR1 SNHLY and CDR2 FYNNEI. The CDR3 loop spans 18 amino acids. This chain's CDR3 is CASSVGVGQGLGTRGYTF. The CDR3 DNA follows: TGTGCCAGCAGTGTTGGCGTTGGGCAGGGGTTGGGAACAAGGGGCTACACCTTC. Based on the CDR3 plus reference TRBV2 and TRBJ1-2, the full variable domain is EPEVTQTPSHQVTQMGQEVILRCVPISNHLYFYWYRQILGQKVEFLVSFYNNEISEKSEIFDDQFSVERPDGSNFTLKIRSTKLEDSAMYFCASSVGVGQGLGTRGYTFGSGTRLTVV.

On this clonotype itself: A much larger clone lies a single base off, so this may be a read error. The gene calls are TRBV7-2 and TRBJ1-2, with TRBD1 matching 9 bases. V was clipped by 2 bases and J by 9 bases; unmatched bases: 16. This CDR3 comprises 17 residues. The germline gives CDR1 SGHTA, CDR2 FQGNSA. The CDR3 DNA reads TGTGCCAGCAGCTTACCGGGACAGGGCGTTTTCGGCGTTAGCTACACCTTC. Amino acid sequence: CASSLPGQGVFGVSYTF.

Turning to this clonotype: At one of its ends the junction is not consistent with the germline gene, which may arise from a read error. CDR3 region: CASSLVQRSYNERFF. The CDR3 bases are TGCGCCAGCAGCTTGGTTCAGCGCTCCTACAATGAGCGGTTCTTC. V gene TRBV5-1 combines with J gene TRBJ2-1; D is unclear. The CDR3 is made up of 15 amino acids. CDR1 SGHRS and CDR2 YFSETQ come from the germline V gene.